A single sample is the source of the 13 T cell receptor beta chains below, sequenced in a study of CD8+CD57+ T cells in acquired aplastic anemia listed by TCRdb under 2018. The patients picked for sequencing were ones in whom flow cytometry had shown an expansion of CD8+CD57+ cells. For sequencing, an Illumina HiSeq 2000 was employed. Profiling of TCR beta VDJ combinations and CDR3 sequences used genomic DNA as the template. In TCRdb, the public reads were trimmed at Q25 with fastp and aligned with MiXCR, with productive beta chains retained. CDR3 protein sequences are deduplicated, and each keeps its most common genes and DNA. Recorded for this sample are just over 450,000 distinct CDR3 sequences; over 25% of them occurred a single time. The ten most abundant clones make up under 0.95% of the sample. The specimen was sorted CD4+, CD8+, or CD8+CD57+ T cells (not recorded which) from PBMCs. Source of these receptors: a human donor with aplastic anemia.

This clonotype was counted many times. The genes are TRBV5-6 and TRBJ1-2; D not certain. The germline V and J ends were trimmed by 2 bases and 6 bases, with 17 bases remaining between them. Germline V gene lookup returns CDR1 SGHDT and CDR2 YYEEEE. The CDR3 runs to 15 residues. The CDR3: CASSFPEWVRDGYTF. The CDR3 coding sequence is TGTGCCAGCAGCTTCCCCGAATGGGTAAGGGATGGCTACACCTTC.

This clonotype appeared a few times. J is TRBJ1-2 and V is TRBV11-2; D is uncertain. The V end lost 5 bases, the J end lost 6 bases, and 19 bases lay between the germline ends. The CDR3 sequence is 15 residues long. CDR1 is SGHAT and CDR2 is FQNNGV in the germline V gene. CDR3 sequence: CASSNTASGLHGYTF. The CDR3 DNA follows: TGTGCCAGCAGCAACACGGCATCAGGACTCCATGGCTACACCTTC.

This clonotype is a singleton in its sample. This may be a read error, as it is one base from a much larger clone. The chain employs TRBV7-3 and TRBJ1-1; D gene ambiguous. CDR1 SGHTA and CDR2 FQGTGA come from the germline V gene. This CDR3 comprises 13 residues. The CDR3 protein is CASGFNEDTEAFF. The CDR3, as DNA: TGTGCCAGCGGCTTCAACGAAGACACTGAAGCTTTCTTT.

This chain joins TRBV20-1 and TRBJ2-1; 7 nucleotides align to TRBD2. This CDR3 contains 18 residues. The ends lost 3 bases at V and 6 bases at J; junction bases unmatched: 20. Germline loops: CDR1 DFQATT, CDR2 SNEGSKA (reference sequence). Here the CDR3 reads CSASSGLGYGGMGNEQFF. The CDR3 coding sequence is TGCAGTGCTAGCAGCGGACTAGGGTATGGAGGGATGGGCAATGAGCAGTTCTTC.

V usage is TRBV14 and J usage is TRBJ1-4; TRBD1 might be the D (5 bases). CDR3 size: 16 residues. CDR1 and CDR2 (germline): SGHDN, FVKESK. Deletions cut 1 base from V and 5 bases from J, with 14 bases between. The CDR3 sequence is CASSQGERQFNEKLFF. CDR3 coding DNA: TGTGCCAGCAGCCAAGGAGAGCGACAGTTCAATGAAAAACTGTTTTTT.

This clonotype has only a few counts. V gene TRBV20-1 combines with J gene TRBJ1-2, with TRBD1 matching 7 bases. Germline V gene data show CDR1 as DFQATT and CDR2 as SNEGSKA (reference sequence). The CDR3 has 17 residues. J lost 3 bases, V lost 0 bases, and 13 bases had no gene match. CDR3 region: CSARDRVTGQPYYGYTF. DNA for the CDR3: TGCAGTGCTAGAGATAGGGTCACGGGACAGCCCTACTATGGCTACACCTTC.

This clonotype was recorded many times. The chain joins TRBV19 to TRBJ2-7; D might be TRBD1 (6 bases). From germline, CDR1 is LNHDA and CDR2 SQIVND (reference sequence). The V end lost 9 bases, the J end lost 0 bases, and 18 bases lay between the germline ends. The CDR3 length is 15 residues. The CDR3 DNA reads TGTGCCAGCGAAGCGGCGAGAGGGGGCTCCTACGAGCAGTACTTC. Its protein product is CASEAARGGSYEQYF.

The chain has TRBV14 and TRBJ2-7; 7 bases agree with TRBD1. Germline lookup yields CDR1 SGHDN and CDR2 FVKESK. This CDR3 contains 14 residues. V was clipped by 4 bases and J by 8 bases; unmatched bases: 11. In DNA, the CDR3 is TGTGCCAGCAGCCTGGGACAGATAGGGGAGCAGCAGTACTTC. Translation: CASSLGQIGEQQYF.

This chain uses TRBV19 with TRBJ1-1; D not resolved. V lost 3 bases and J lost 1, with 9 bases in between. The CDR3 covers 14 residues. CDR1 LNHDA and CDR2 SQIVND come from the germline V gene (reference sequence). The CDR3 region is CASSIRPGNTEAFF. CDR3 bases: TGTGCCAGTAGTATTCGCCCAGGGAACACTGAAGCTTTCTTT.

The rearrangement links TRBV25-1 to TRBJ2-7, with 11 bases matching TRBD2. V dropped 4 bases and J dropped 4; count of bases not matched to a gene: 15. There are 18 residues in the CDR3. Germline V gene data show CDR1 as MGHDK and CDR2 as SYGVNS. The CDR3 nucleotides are TGTGCCAGCAGTGCTAAGGGCCCTTTAGCGGGAGGGAATTACGAGCAGTACTTC. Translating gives CASSAKGPLAGGNYEQYF.

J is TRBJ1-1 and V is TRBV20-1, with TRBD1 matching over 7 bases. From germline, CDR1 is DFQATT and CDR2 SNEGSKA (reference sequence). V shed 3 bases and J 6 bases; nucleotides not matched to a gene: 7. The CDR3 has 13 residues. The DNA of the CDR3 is TGCAGTGCTAGTACATCAGGGGGTGCTGAAGCTTTCTTT. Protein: CSASTSGGAEAFF.

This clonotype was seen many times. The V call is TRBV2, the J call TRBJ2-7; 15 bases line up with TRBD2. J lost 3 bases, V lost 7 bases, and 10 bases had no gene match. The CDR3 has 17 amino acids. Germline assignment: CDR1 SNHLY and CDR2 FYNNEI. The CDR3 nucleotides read TGTGCCAGCACCGGGACTAGCGGGGGGTCGTGGGGCTACGAGCAGTACTTC. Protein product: CASTGTSGGSWGYEQYF.

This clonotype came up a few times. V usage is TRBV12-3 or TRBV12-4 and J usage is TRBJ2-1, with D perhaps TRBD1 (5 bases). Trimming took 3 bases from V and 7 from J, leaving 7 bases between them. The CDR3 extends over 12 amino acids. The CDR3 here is CASSLGPNEQFF. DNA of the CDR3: TGTGCCAGCAGTTTGGGGCCGAATGAGCAGTTCTTC.